The 28 T cell receptor beta chains given below trace back to one sample, sequenced in a study of T cell responses to AZD1222 COVID-19 vaccine. Measured with immunoSEQ multiplex PCR; TCRdb has only the in-frame clones, and not every one. The data contain some 92,000 clones, around 90% of them seen just once; the ten biggest clones take up 7.5%. This specimen was peripheral blood, taken on day 0 of AZD1222 vaccination. The origin of the receptors is an adult in good health.

The rearrangement links TRBV5-1 to TRBJ1-4; possible D gene TRBD1, 6 bases. The ends were cut back, 2 bases at V and 5 bases at J, with 7 bases in the middle. Germline CDR1 reads SGHRS; CDR2 reads YFSETQ. CDR3 length: 13 amino acids. The DNA for the CDR3 is TGCGCCAGCAGCTTAGGGGGAAATGAAAAACTGTTTTTT. Protein sequence: CASSLGGNEKLFF.

The chain carries TRBV5-1 and TRBJ2-2; weak D call: TRBD1 (8 bases). Trimming took off 4 bases at V and 3 bases at J, with 16 bases between the two ends. The germline gives CDR1 SGHRS, CDR2 YFSETQ. The CDR3 sequence is 16 residues long. CDR3 in DNA: TGCGCCAGCAGCCCCCGGACAGGGAGGGACACCGGGGAGCTGTTTTTT. It is translated as CASSPRTGRDTGELFF.

The J gene is TRBJ2-7, the V gene TRBV15, with D possibly matching TRBD2 (6 bases). V gave up 3 bases and J gave up 0 bases, with 18 bases separating them. The germline V gene has CDR1 LNHNV and CDR2 YYDKDF (reference sequence). The length of the CDR3 is 17 residues. CDR3 bases: TGTGCCACCAGCAGGACCCGACGGGACTCCTCCTCCTACGAGCAGTACTTC. This codes for CATSRTRRDSSSYEQYF.

The chain uses TRBV2 and TRBJ1-6; D unresolved. This CDR3 comprises 13 residues. The ends were cut back, 7 bases at V and 8 bases at J, with 12 bases in the middle. Per germline, CDR1 SNHLY and CDR2 FYNNEI. The CDR3, as DNA: TGTGCCAGCATACCCGCGTCGTATTCACCCCTCCACTTT. This encodes CASIPASYSPLHF. The full variable domain, completed using reference TRBV2 and TRBJ1-6, is EPEVTQTPSHQVTQMGQEVILRCVPISNHLYFYWYRQILGQKVEFLVSFYNNEISEKSEIFDDQFSVERPDGSNFTLKIRSTKLEDSAMYFCASIPASYSPLHFGNGTRLTVT.

This clone was seen once. One junction end disagrees with the germline gene, perhaps due to a read error. The chain combines TRBV4-3 with TRBJ2-3, with D perhaps TRBD1 or TRBD2 (6 bases each). CDR1 is LGHNA and CDR2 is YSLEER in the germline V gene. The CDR3 is 15 amino acids. Written as DNA, the CDR3 is TGCACCAGCAGCCATCGGGGGCACGGCACAGATACGCAGTATTTT. It yields the protein CTSSHRGHGTDTQYF.

This rearrangement joins TRBV4-2 to TRBJ1-6; D not resolved. The ends were cut back, 0 bases at V and 9 bases at J, with 9 bases in the middle. CDR3 size: 14 residues. Germline V gene lookup returns CDR1 LGHNA and CDR2 YNFKEQ. CDR3 nucleotide sequence: TGTGCCAGCAGCCAAGAATTAACCGGTTCACCCCTCCACTTT. Its translation is CASSQELTGSPLHF.

The rearrangement links TRBV11-2 to TRBJ1-2, with 7 bases matching TRBD1. The V gene's germline CDR1 is SGHAT and CDR2 FQNNGV. The CDR3 covers 13 residues. Germline trimming cut 6 bases from V and 8 bases from J; bases unmatched to any gene: 9. The CDR3 DNA reads as TGTGCCAGCAGGGGCAGGGGGACGGGAGGCTACACCTTC. It yields the protein CASRGRGTGGYTF.

The V call is TRBV18, the J call TRBJ1-1; 7 nucleotides line up with TRBD1. V gave up 5 bases and J gave up 3 bases; unmatched junction bases: 3. The germline V gene encodes CDR1 KGHSH and CDR2 LQKENI. There are 13 residues in the CDR3. The CDR3 here is CASSAGQHTEAFF. The CDR3 bases are TGTGCCAGCTCAGCGGGACAGCACACTGAAGCTTTCTTT.

The chain couples TRBV5-6 to TRBJ2-7; D may be TRBD1 (6 bases). This CDR3 contains 14 residues. The V end lost 0 bases, the J end lost 4 bases, and 11 bases lay between the germline ends. CDR1 and CDR2 (germline): SGHDT, YYEEEE. The CDR3 sequence: CASSLEGVGYEQYF. DNA for the CDR3: TGTGCCAGCAGCTTGGAGGGGGTTGGGTACGAGCAGTACTTC.

The J gene is TRBJ1-3, the V gene TRBV18, with D perhaps TRBD1 (5 bases). Germline CDR1 reads KGHSH; CDR2 reads LQKENI. V dropped 3 bases and J dropped 0 bases, with 12 bases sitting between them. The CDR3 consists of 16 residues. The CDR3 coding sequence is TGTGCCAGCTCACCCCCCCAGCAGGGCTCTGGAAACACCATATATTTT. Protein product: CASSPPQQGSGNTIYF. The entire variable domain, with the rest obtained from reference TRBV18 and TRBJ1-3, is as follows: NAGVMQNPRHLVRRRGQEARLRCSPMKGHSHVYWYRQLPEEGLKFMVYLQKENIIDESGMPKERFSAEFPKEGPSILRIQQVVRGDSAAYFCASSPPQQGSGNTIYFGEGSWLTVV.

The gene calls are TRBV19 and TRBJ2-5; TRBD1 is a possible D gene (5 bases). The CDR3 is 15 residues long. Germline CDR1 reads LNHDA; CDR2 reads SQIVND (reference sequence). V was clipped by 8 bases and J by 4 bases, with 20 bases between them. The CDR3 spells CASAPLQGPPETQYF. The CDR3 region has the DNA TGTGCCAGTGCTCCCCTCCAGGGCCCCCCAGAGACCCAGTACTTC.

This clone showed up just a few times. The rearrangement links TRBV7-9 to TRBJ1-1, with D hard to call. Trimming shortened V by 4 bases and J by 0 bases, and 9 bases separated the two germline ends. The CDR3 has 14 residues. The germline gives CDR1 SEHNR, CDR2 FQNEAQ (reference sequence). CDR3 sequence reads: CASSSTLLNTEAFF. CDR3 sequence (DNA): TGTGCCAGCAGCTCTACGCTATTGAACACTGAAGCTTTCTTT.

The chain joins TRBV11-1 to TRBJ1-1; D unresolved. Trimming removed 4 bases from V and 8 bases from J, with 17 bases in between. This CDR3 contains 14 residues. Germline CDR1 and CDR2: SGHAT and FQDESV (reference sequence). The CDR3 sequence is CASSSGEVEKEAFF. The CDR3 nucleotides read TGTGCCAGCAGCTCCGGGGAGGTGGAAAAGGAAGCTTTCTTT.

As concerns this clone: The identical CDR3 is also encoded by other nucleotide sequences in the sample. This chain's CDR3 is CASSLIGRGLTEAFF. DNA of the CDR3: TGTGCCAGCAGTTTAATAGGCAGGGGGCTTACTGAAGCTTTCTTT. The chain employs TRBV28 and TRBJ1-1, with 8 bases that match TRBD1. The CDR3 is made up of 15 amino acids. In germline, CDR1 is MDHEN, CDR2 SYDVKM. The J segment lost 5 bases and the V segment lost 2 bases, leaving 7 bases of the junction unmatched.

The chain is built from TRBV28 and TRBJ2-2, with 11 bases that match TRBD1. The CDR3 is 15 amino acids. CDR1 and CDR2 (germline): MDHEN, SYDVKM. V shed 4 bases and J 8 bases; nucleotides not matched to a gene: 6. CDR3: CASSSDRGLIGELFF. The CDR3 nucleotides read TGTGCCAGCAGTTCGGACAGGGGGCTTATAGGGGAGCTGTTTTTT.

The rearrangement links TRBV2 to TRBJ2-7, with D possibly being TRBD2 (5 bases). The germline gives CDR1 SNHLY, CDR2 FYNNEI. The V end lost 6 bases, the J end lost 6 bases, and 9 bases lay between the germline ends. The CDR3 has 11 residues. Here the CDR3 reads CASSPGLEQYF. CDR3 nucleotide sequence: TGTGCCAGCAGCCCCGGACTCGAGCAGTACTTC.

This clone showed up just once. The J gene is TRBJ1-6, the V gene TRBV4-3; D gene ambiguous. Trimming removed 0 bases at V and 7 bases at J, with 13 bases between. This CDR3 is built from 16 residues. Germline V gene data show CDR1 as LGHNA and CDR2 as YSLEER. In DNA, the CDR3 is TGCGCCAGCAGCCAAGATCTGGGCCCTATAAATTCACCCCTCCACTTT. It encodes CASSQDLGPINSPLHF.

The CDR3 nucleotides are TGTGCCAGCAGCTTTATGGGACAGAACCAAGAGACCCAGTACTTC. This codes for CASSFMGQNQETQYF. This sequence joins TRBV7-3 and TRBJ2-5, with 7 bases that match TRBD1. From germline, CDR1 is SGHTA and CDR2 FQGTGA. CDR3 size: 15 residues. Trimming removed 3 bases from V and 0 bases from J; junction bases left unmatched: 4.

This clone was detected only once. J is TRBJ2-1 and V is TRBV5-1; the D gene is possibly TRBD1 (6 bases). Germline V gives CDR1 SGHRS, CDR2 YFSETQ. This CDR3 is 16 amino acids long. Trimming removed 6 bases from V and 0 bases from J, with 16 bases in between. The CDR3 loop is CASKGVGLDSYNEQFF. The CDR3 coding sequence is TGCGCCAGCAAGGGGGTCGGACTCGACTCCTACAATGAGCAGTTCTTC.

The chain has TRBV7-2 and TRBJ1-2; D is ambiguous. Germline V gene lookup returns CDR1 SGHTA and CDR2 FQGNSA. CDR3 length: 13 residues. Trimming cost V 7 bases and J 2 bases, with 11 bases left between them. The CDR3 here is CASTGYKNYGYTF. CDR3 nucleotides: TGTGCCAGCACCGGGTATAAAAACTATGGCTACACCTTC.

CDR3 DNA sequence: TGCAGCGTTGTAGGTGGGGTTGGGGAGACCCAGTACTTC. As protein: CSVVGGVGETQYF. The chain carries TRBV29-1 and TRBJ2-5; D ambiguous. The CDR3 length is 13 residues. The germline V and J ends were trimmed by 4 bases and 5 bases, with 14 bases remaining between them. Germline-derived CDR1 and CDR2 are SQVTM and ANQGSEA.

The chain carries TRBV11-2 and TRBJ1-2; D possibly corresponds to TRBD1 (6 bases). The CDR3 sequence is 14 residues long. Per germline, CDR1 SGHAT and CDR2 FQNNGV. V was trimmed by 5 bases and J by 0 bases, leaving 10 bases between them. DNA for the CDR3: TGTGCCAGCAGCCAGACAGGATCTAACTATGGCTACACCTTC. It translates to CASSQTGSNYGYTF.

Written as DNA, the CDR3 is TGTGCCAGCAGCGTCATGCCAGACCAAGAGACCCAGTACTTC. As protein: CASSVMPDQETQYF. V and J are TRBV9 and TRBJ2-5; D remains unclear. This CDR3 comprises 14 residues. Trimming cost V 2 bases and J 0 bases, with 8 bases left between them. Looked up from germline, CDR1 is SGDLS and CDR2 is YYNGEE.

The J gene is TRBJ1-5, the V gene TRBV4-2; D call uncertain. CDR3 length: 15 amino acids. V gave up 0 bases and J gave up 0 bases, with 6 bases separating them. The germline V gene has CDR1 LGHNA and CDR2 YNFKEQ. This CDR3 reads CASSQEWSSNQPQHF. Written as DNA, the CDR3 is TGTGCCAGCAGCCAAGAATGGTCTAGCAATCAGCCCCAGCATTTT.

The chain couples TRBV6-1 to TRBJ2-5; 9 bases are a match to TRBD1. The CDR3 is made up of 15 amino acids. Per the germline V gene, CDR1 is MNHNS and CDR2 is SASEGT. V lost 0 bases, J lost 5 bases, and 4 bases stayed unmatched. The CDR3 spells CASSEAGQGSETQYF. CDR3 DNA: TGTGCCAGCAGTGAAGCGGGACAGGGCAGCGAGACCCAGTACTTC.

Only one count was recorded for this clone. The CDR3 loop reads CASSQERGYSYNEQFF. In DNA, the CDR3 is TGCGCCAGCAGCCAAGAGCGGGGCTACTCCTACAATGAGCAGTTCTTC. V and J are TRBV4-3 and TRBJ2-1; perhaps TRBD2 as D (6 bases). This CDR3 is built from 16 residues. The germline gives CDR1 LGHNA, CDR2 YSLEER. V lost 0 bases to trimming and J lost 0 bases, with 9 bases between them.

This clone was seen only once. The V gene is TRBV6-2 or TRBV6-3, the J gene TRBJ2-1; 7 nucleotides match TRBD2. The CDR3 runs 15 residues. J was trimmed by 5 bases and V by 0 bases; bases with no gene match: 4. The V gene's germline CDR1 is MNHEY and CDR2 SVGEGT. CDR3 sequence reads: CASSYSFLADNEQFF. As DNA, the CDR3 is TGTGCCAGCAGTTACTCGTTCCTAGCGGACAATGAGCAGTTCTTC.

The J gene is TRBJ1-4, the V gene TRBV9; D unclear. The ends were cut back, 3 bases at V and 8 bases at J, with 8 bases in the middle. There are 12 residues in the CDR3. Germline V gene data show CDR1 as SGDLS and CDR2 as YYNGEE. In DNA, the CDR3 is TGTGCCAGCAGCGACGGACGGGAAAAACTGTTTTTT. It codes for CASSDGREKLFF.